The present entry profiles one TCR beta chain with its context. The data derive from a study of blood T cell repertoires in COVID-19. The CDR3 is 13 residues long. Trimming stripped 3 bases from V and 5 bases from J, with 5 bases between. Sequencing was performed with immunoSEQ multiplex PCR; in TCRdb, only in-frame clones are kept and a portion is missing. The sample holds fewer than 80,000 clones, 90% seen once. The gene calls are TRBV12-3 or TRBV12-4 and TRBJ1-6, with no clear D. This sequence was found in a woman older than 75 with active or convalescent COVID-19. The sample consisted of peripheral blood. CDR3: CASSLADNSPLHF. The DNA of the CDR3 is TGTGCCAGCAGTTTGGCAGATAATTCACCCCTCCACTTT.